This T cell receptor (beta chain) was sequenced during a study of cytomegalovirus exposure and HLA in healthy donors. Study-wide background: Previous work identified 120 million or so unique TCR beta sequences from about 179 million T cells. Broader study findings: In vitro assays verified that three CMV-associated chains recognized CMV antigens specifically.

The PCR ran on 60 Vbeta and 13 Jbeta primers. The table came from immunoSEQ multiplex PCR; TCRdb's copy has only in-frame clones and leaves some out. This table holds 130,000 to 150,000 clones, over 75% found once. A note on this clone: Antigen: not known.

The TCR sequence derives from a man aged 25-40 years in good health and CMV-seropositive. The sequenced material came from PBMCs.

Here the CDR3 reads CASSFFNVYMNTEAFF. Written as DNA, the CDR3 is TGTGCCAGCAGTTTTTTTAATGTGTACATGAACACTGAAGCTTTCTTT. The chain uses TRBV28 and TRBJ1-1; D is uncertain. CDR1 is MDHEN, CDR2 SYDVKM, per germline. Trimming pared 3 bases from V and 0 bases from J, leaving 14 bases between. The CDR3 has 16 residues.